The TCR beta chain described here comes from a study of blood T cells in healthy people across ages. Study details: T cells yielded about one barcoded beta molecule per two cells through template switching.

The study's findings and limits: Significant beta diversity loss was already apparent by age around 36, declining roughly linearly.

Combining a sample-barcoded 5' primer with a J-beta primer mix, a second PCR ran for 7 to 11 cycles. MiXCR, run by TCRdb on the 5' RACE reads, gives a single entry per CDR3 protein. The data hold roughly 1.7 million distinct CDR3 sequences, with around 36% observed a single time. In the case of this clonotype: Its antigen is unknown.

CDR1 and CDR2 from the germline V gene are SQVTM and ANQGSEA. This CDR3 is 15 amino acids long. The V gene end was trimmed by 4 bases and the J gene end by 1 base; junction bases not matched to a gene: 6. The individuals who served as donors were healthy Caucasians living in Russia, aged about 6 to 100. The TCR originated in a woman between 25 and 40 years old in good health. This sequence joins TRBV29-1 and TRBJ2-5; 10 positions agree with TRBD2. The specimen sequenced was blood. The CDR3 protein is CSVGLLAGPQETQYF. The CDR3 bases are TGCAGCGTTGGGTTACTAGCGGGGCCCCAAGAGACCCAGTACTTC.